The rows below give T cell receptor beta chains drawn from one sample of a study of blood T cell repertoires in COVID-19. Produced via immunoSEQ multiplex PCR; TCRdb's table is partial and in-frame only. The sample shows about 62,000 clones, roughly 89% of them seen only once. Sequenced material: peripheral blood. Every receptor here comes from a woman of 80 years or more with acute or convalescent COVID-19. Both conserved end residues are part of each CDR3. D genes are given only for firm matches. Size is stated for part of the rows, as once, few or many counts, or as a class when the clone is expanded.

>-|-|TRBV28|TRBJ2-5
TGTGCCAGCAGCTCCTCGGGACTCCCCGGTGGCGAGACCCAGTACTTC
CASSSSGLPGGETQYF
>-|-|TRBV7-3|TRBJ1-1
TGTGCCAGCAGCTTACCGGGACAAGGAGCTTTCTTT
CASSLPGQGAFF
>TRBD1|-|TRBV27|TRBJ2-1
TGTGCCAGCCGACCGGGACAGGGGCGAGGGGAGCAGTTCTTC
CASRPGQGRGEQFF
>TRBD2|-|TRBV27|TRBJ2-7
TGTGCCAGCAGTCGGGGGGGGGACGAGCAGTACTTC
CASSRGGDEQYF
>-|-|TRBV6-1|TRBJ2-5
TGTGCCAGCAGTGGGGCCCCGGGATCTCGAAAAGAGACCCAGTACTTC
CASSGAPGSRKETQYF
>TRBD2|-|TRBV5-5|TRBJ2-1
TGTGCCAGCAGCTTTTCGGGGGACTATCGAAACAATGATGGGCAGTTCTTC
CASSFSGDYRNNDGQFF
>-|-|TRBV9|TRBJ2-7
TGTGCCAGCAGCCTCCGTAGTATCCCAGGCTTATCCAACGAGCAGTACTTC
CASSLRSIPGLSNEQYF
>-|-|TRBV19|TRBJ2-2
TGTGCCAGTAGTCCAAATCCCGGGGAGCTGTTTTTT
CASSPNPGELFF
>-|-|TRBV5-8|TRBJ2-1
TGTGCCAGCAGCTTCCTAGTGGGTAATGGGAATGAGCAGTTCTTC
CASSFLVGNGNEQFF
>-|-|TRBV7-8|TRBJ1-2
TGTGCCAGCAGCATGACAGCGAACTATGGCTACACCTTC
CASSMTANYGYTF
>TRBD2|once|TRBV7-9|TRBJ2-3
TGTGCCAGCAGTCGACTAGCGGGAGGAGAGCAGTATTTT
CASSRLAGGEQYF
>-|-|TRBV7-9|TRBJ2-1
TGTGCCAGCAGCTTAAGATCCCTGACAGTCAATGAGCAGTTCTTC
CASSLRSLTVNEQFF
>-|-|TRBV30|TRBJ2-3
TGTGCCTGGAGTGTATACGGGGGATCGAATACGCAGTATTTT
CAWSVYGGSNTQYF
>-|-|TRBV11-2|TRBJ2-1
TGTGCCAGCAGCTTTGAGGGCACAGCTCTCGGTGGGCAGTTCTTC
CASSFEGTALGGQFF
>-|-|TRBV18|TRBJ1-1
TGTGCCAGCTCACTAGCCATGAACACTGAAGCTTTCTTT
CASSLAMNTEAFF
>-|-|TRBV19|TRBJ1-2
TGTGCCAGTAGCAGGGCCGCGGCGTCTTATGGCTACACCTTC
CASSRAAASYGYTF
>TRBD1|-|TRBV5-6|TRBJ1-2
TGTGCCAGCAGCCCACAGGGGAACTATGGCTACACCTTC
CASSPQGNYGYTF
>TRBD1|once|TRBV7-9|TRBJ2-7
TGTGCCAGCAGCGCTGGACAGGTCCCCTACGAGCAGTACTTC
CASSAGQVPYEQYF
>TRBD1|-|TRBV19|TRBJ1-2
TGTGCCAGTAGTACCGGACAGGGCTATGGCTACACCTTC
CASSTGQGYGYTF
>TRBD2|few|TRBV30|TRBJ2-1
TGTGCCTGGAGTGCGGGAGGGCCGAATGAGCAGTTCTTC
CAWSAGGPNEQFF
>TRBD2|-|TRBV5-1|TRBJ2-1
TGCGCCAGCAGCACAACTAGCGGGGTGTACAATGAGCAGTTCTTC
CASSTTSGVYNEQFF
>-|-|TRBV4-1|TRBJ1-2
TGCGCCAGCAGCCAAGCCAATCAGAATGGCTACACCTTC
CASSQANQNGYTF
>TRBD2|-|TRBV29-1|TRBJ2-3
TGCAGCGCCGTGGGAGGGTCAGATACGCAGTATTTT
CSAVGGSDTQYF
>TRBD2|few|TRBV19|TRBJ2-2
TGTGCCAGTAGACAAGGACTAGCGCTACTTACCGGGGAGCTGTTTTTT
CASRQGLALLTGELFF
>-|-|TRBV5-1|TRBJ1-5
TGCGCCAGCAGCTTGTCGGACAGCGAAAATCAGCCCCAGCATTTT
CASSLSDSENQPQHF
>-|-|TRBV5-1|TRBJ1-1
TGCGCCAGCAGCTCGTTGGGGGGTTGGGACACTGAAGCTTTCTTT
CASSSLGGWDTEAFF
>TRBD1|-|TRBV3-1/TRBV3-2|TRBJ1-6
TGTGCCAGCGGCGGACAGGGGAGGCCACCCCTCCACTTT
CASGGQGRPPLHF
>TRBD2|-|TRBV3-1/TRBV3-2|TRBJ2-5
TGTGCCAGCAGCCAACCCGGACTAGCGGGGGGTTGGGAGACCCAGTACTTC
CASSQPGLAGGWETQYF
>-|-|TRBV5-1|TRBJ2-6
TGCGCCAGCAGCTTGTATCCGGGAACCGGGGCCAACGTCCTGACTTTC
CASSLYPGTGANVLTF
>TRBD1|-|TRBV29-1|TRBJ2-7
TGCAGCGTTTTTGGACAGGGTCGTGGAGAGCAGTACTTC
CSVFGQGRGEQYF
>TRBD2|-|TRBV19|TRBJ2-7
TGTGCCAGTAGTATAGTAGCGGGCTCCTACGAGCAGTACTTC
CASSIVAGSYEQYF
>-|-|TRBV5-1|TRBJ2-7
TGCGCCAGCAGCTTGGCAGGGGACACCTACGAGCAGTACTTC
CASSLAGDTYEQYF
>TRBD1|-|TRBV5-1|TRBJ1-2
TGCGCCAGCAGCTTGTTGGCAGGGGGGAGTGGCGCTAACTATGGCTACACCTTC
CASSLLAGGSGANYGYTF
>TRBD1|-|TRBV5-1|TRBJ1-2
TGCGCCAGCAGCCCCGGGTCCCTGGACAGGGCCTATGGCTACACCTTC
CASSPGSLDRAYGYTF
>TRBD1|-|TRBV7-3|TRBJ2-7
TGTGCCAGCAGCTTGACGGGACAGGGAATCGAGCAGTACTTC
CASSLTGQGIEQYF
>TRBD1|-|TRBV5-1|TRBJ1-2
TGCGCCAGCAGCTTGTTAGGGACAGCGAACTATGGCTACACCTTC
CASSLLGTANYGYTF
>-|once|TRBV6-5|TRBJ1-5
TGTGCCAGCATGGGCAGTAGCAATCAGCCCCAGCATTTT
CASMGSSNQPQHF
>-|-|TRBV20-1|TRBJ1-1
TGCAGTCAGGGTTTGTACACTGAAGCTTTCTTT
CSQGLYTEAFF
>-|-|TRBV9|TRBJ2-1
TGTGCCAGCAGCGTAGGGTCTAGCACTTATGAGCAGTTCTTC
CASSVGSSTYEQFF
>TRBD2|-|TRBV6-2/TRBV6-3|TRBJ2-7
TGTGCCAGCAGCCTCCAGGGCCGGGGGGGCAGGGCTTCGGAGCAGTACTTC
CASSLQGRGGRASEQYF
>-|-|TRBV7-2|TRBJ1-2
TGTGCCAGCAGCCTTACATACAGGGACTATGGCTACACCTTC
CASSLTYRDYGYTF
>TRBD1|-|TRBV29-1|TRBJ1-1
TGCAGCGTTGAGAGGACCGGGACAGGGGGTAAAGGGGAAGCTTTCTTT
CSVERTGTGGKGEAFF
>TRBD2|-|TRBV19|TRBJ2-7
TGTGCCACCACGAGACTAGCGGGAGGGTCCGAGCAGTACTTC
CATTRLAGGSEQYF
>-|-|TRBV2|TRBJ1-3
TGTGCCAGCAGTGGCCGGGGAAGTGGAAACACCATATATTTT
CASSGRGSGNTIYF
>TRBD2|-|TRBV29-1|TRBJ2-5
TGCAGCGTTGCAGCGGGAGGGCCGGAGACCCAGTACTTC
CSVAAGGPETQYF